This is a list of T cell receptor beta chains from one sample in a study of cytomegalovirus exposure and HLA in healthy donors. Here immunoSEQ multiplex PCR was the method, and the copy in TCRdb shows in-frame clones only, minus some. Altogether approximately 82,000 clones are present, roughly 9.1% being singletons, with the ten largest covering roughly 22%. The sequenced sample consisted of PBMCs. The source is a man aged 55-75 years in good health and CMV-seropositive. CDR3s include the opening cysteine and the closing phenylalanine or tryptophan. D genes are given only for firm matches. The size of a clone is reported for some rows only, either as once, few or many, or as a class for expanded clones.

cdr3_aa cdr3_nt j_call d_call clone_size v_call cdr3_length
CASSQMRYEQYF TGTGCCAGCAGCCAAATGAGATACGAGCAGTACTTC TRBJ2-7 - few TRBV6-1 12
CASKPRGNTEAFF TGTGCCAGCAAGCCCCGAGGGAACACTGAAGCTTTCTTT TRBJ1-1 - - TRBV5-8 13
CASSLIQGGSGELFF TGCGCCAGCAGCCTGATACAGGGGGGCTCCGGGGAGCTGTTTTTT TRBJ2-2 TRBD1 few TRBV5-1 15
CASRDMDSGGRYEQYF TGCGCCAGCAGGGATATGGATAGCGGAGGGCGCTACGAGCAGTACTTC TRBJ2-7 - few TRBV5-1 16
CASSRGWSVSYEQYF TGTGCCAGCAGTCGAGGGTGGTCCGTATCCTACGAGCAGTACTTC TRBJ2-7 - few TRBV9 15
CAGDGGARGETQYF TGTGCCGGGGACGGGGGGGCCCGGGGAGAGACCCAGTACTTC TRBJ2-5 TRBD2 - TRBV30 14
CASSPGRVGTDTQYF TGCGCCAGCAGCCCCGGGAGGGTGGGCACAGATACGCAGTATTTT TRBJ2-3 TRBD2 few TRBV5-1 15
CASSFRGRGTDTQYF TGTGCCAGCAGCTTCAGGGGGCGCGGGACAGATACGCAGTATTTT TRBJ2-3 TRBD1 few TRBV11-2 15
CASSPLTSGDNEQFF TGTGCCAGCAGTCCCCTGACTAGCGGAGACAATGAGCAGTTCTTC TRBJ2-1 TRBD2 - TRBV28 15
CASSQDLPTGTNSPLHF TGTGCCAGCAGCCAAGATCTCCCGACAGGGACAAATTCACCCCTCCACTTT TRBJ1-6 TRBD1 few TRBV14 17
CASSPPGARFMNTEAFF TGTGCCAGCAGTCCCCCGGGAGCAAGATTCATGAACACTGAAGCTTTCTTT TRBJ1-1 - few TRBV27 17
CASSLGGRSYNEQFF TGTGCCAGCAGCTTAGGCGGGAGGAGCTACAATGAGCAGTTCTTC TRBJ2-1 TRBD2 - TRBV11-1 15
CASSLGTRRLAEVLVAQYF TGCGCCAGCAGCTTGGGGACTCGCCGACTAGCGGAGGTTCTAGTGGCGCAGTATTTT TRBJ2-3 TRBD2 - TRBV5-1 19
CASSYEQNTEAFF TGTGCCAGCAGCTACGAGCAGAACACTGAAGCTTTCTTT TRBJ1-1 - - TRBV11-1 13
CASRRQGQGETQYF TGTGCCAGCAGACGACAGGGGCAGGGGGAGACCCAGTACTTC TRBJ2-5 TRBD1 - TRBV6-5 14
CASSLGSLEEETQYF TGTGCCAGCAGCTTGGGATCTCTGGAGGAGGAGACCCAGTACTTC TRBJ2-5 - - TRBV7-2 15
CASSENVGQGGNEQFF TGCGCCAGCAGCGAAAATGTAGGACAGGGGGGCAATGAGCAGTTCTTC TRBJ2-1 TRBD1 few TRBV5-1 16
CASSARVDEKLFF TGTGCCAGTAGCGCCCGCGTTGATGAAAAACTGTTTTTT TRBJ1-4 - many TRBV5-8 13
CASSPRASGGPSNTGELFF TGTGCCAGCAGCCCTAGGGCTAGCGGGGGGCCAAGTAACACCGGGGAGCTGTTTTTT TRBJ2-2 TRBD2 few TRBV7-9 19
CASVGGLSNQPQHF TGTGCCTCAGTAGGGGGTCTGAGCAATCAGCCCCAGCATTTT TRBJ1-5 - few TRBV19 14
CASSLGGVGGYTF TGTGCCAGCAGCTTGGGCGGTGTCGGTGGCTACACCTTC TRBJ1-2 - few TRBV5-6 13
CASSLTQGTETQYF TGTGCCAGCAGTTTAACACAGGGAACGGAGACCCAGTACTTC TRBJ2-5 - - TRBV11-2 14
CASRRGLAATGELFF TGTGCCAGCAGACGGGGACTAGCGGCCACCGGGGAGCTGTTTTTT TRBJ2-2 TRBD2 - TRBV6-5 15
CASSLGGQGNQPQHF TGTGCCAGCAGTTTAGGAGGACAGGGGAATCAGCCCCAGCATTTT TRBJ1-5 TRBD1 - TRBV27 15
CASSPHAGDTQYF TGCGCCAGCAGCCCCCATGCGGGAGATACGCAGTATTTT TRBJ2-3 - - TRBV10-1 13
CASSSSGRENEQYF TGTGCCAGCAGTTCCTCAGGGCGTGAAAACGAGCAGTACTTC TRBJ2-7 - few TRBV28 14
CASSSTATGELFF TGCGCCAGCAGCTCGACAGCCACCGGGGAGCTGTTTTTT TRBJ2-2 - few TRBV5-1 13
CASSLADGRANEQFF TGCGCCAGCAGCTTGGCCGATGGGAGGGCCAATGAGCAGTTCTTC TRBJ2-1 TRBD2 - TRBV5-1 15
CAWSGQGTDTQYF TGTGCCTGGTCGGGACAGGGCACAGATACGCAGTATTTT TRBJ2-3 TRBD1 - TRBV30 13
CASSSVDRIYSNQPQHF TGTGCCAGCAGTTCCGTCGACAGGATCTATAGCAATCAGCCCCAGCATTTT TRBJ1-5 - - TRBV27 17
CASSLALSYEQYF TGTGCCAGCAGCTTAGCTCTCTCCTACGAGCAGTACTTC TRBJ2-7 - - TRBV11-2 13
CASSPTLAAPQETQYF TGCGCCAGCAGCCCAACGCTAGCGGCCCCTCAAGAGACCCAGTACTTC TRBJ2-5 TRBD2 few TRBV5-1 16
CASSGLSGVYNEQFF TGTGCCAGCAGTGGTCTTAGCGGGGTATACAATGAGCAGTTCTTC TRBJ2-1 TRBD2 - TRBV2 15
CASSLFMAGGFNNEQFF TGTGCCAGCAGCTTATTTATGGCGGGGGGCTTTAACAATGAGCAGTTCTTC TRBJ2-1 TRBD2 - TRBV7-2 17
CASSLTSGGTDTQYF TGTGCCAGCAGTCTGACTAGCGGGGGCACAGATACGCAGTATTTT TRBJ2-3 TRBD2 few TRBV6-4 15
CAWSDRVGAPDSPLHF TGTGCCTGGAGTGACCGAGTGGGGGCCCCGGATTCACCCCTCCACTTT TRBJ1-6 - few TRBV30 16
CASLPQPGGEPQHF TGTGCCAGTCTTCCGCAGCCGGGGGGGGAGCCCCAGCATTTT TRBJ1-5 - - TRBV19 14
CASSPSRLAGGREQYF TGTGCCAGCAGTCCCTCTCGACTAGCGGGAGGGCGCGAGCAGTACTTC TRBJ2-7 TRBD2 many TRBV27 16
CASSFLGGREDTQYF TGTGCCAGCAGTTTCTTAGGCGGGAGGGAAGATACGCAGTATTTT TRBJ2-3 TRBD2 - TRBV28 15